This T cell receptor (beta chain) was captured by sequencing in a study of beta chain features in type 1 diabetes. General study results and limits: Whether TCRB rearrangement is influenced by HLA type was left unresolved in this analysis. Researchers caution that PCR might favor shorter templates, equally among patients and controls.

The CDR3 covers 15 residues. V shed 6 bases and J 4 bases; nucleotides not matched to a gene: 7. Per germline, CDR1 SGHNT and CDR2 YENEEA. To note about this clone: Its antigen is still unknown.

Reverse transcription of all isolated RNA meant that expressed TCRB transcripts were sequenced. Clones were sequenced by immunoSEQ multiplex PCR, and TCRdb holds only the in-frame ones, with some missing. Of roughly 330,000 clones listed, about 11% are singletons. Each sorted population was over 95% pure. Sequences were obtained from naive CD4+ T cells from blood. The chain links TRBV11-3 to TRBJ2-2, with 8 bases identical to TRBD2. This TCR was sampled from a woman under 40 in good health. CDR3 nucleotides: TGTGCCAGCAGAGACAGCGGGAGACCCACCGGGGAGCTGTTTTTT. Amino acid sequence: CASRDSGRPTGELFF.